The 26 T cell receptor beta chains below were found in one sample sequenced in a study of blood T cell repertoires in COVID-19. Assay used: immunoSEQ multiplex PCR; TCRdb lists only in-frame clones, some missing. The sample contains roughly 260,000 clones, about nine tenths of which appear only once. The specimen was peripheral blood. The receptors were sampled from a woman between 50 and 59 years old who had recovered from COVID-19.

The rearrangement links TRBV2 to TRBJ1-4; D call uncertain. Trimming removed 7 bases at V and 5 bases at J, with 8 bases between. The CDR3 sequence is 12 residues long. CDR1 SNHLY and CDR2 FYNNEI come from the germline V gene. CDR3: CASTYKNEKLFF. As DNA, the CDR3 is TGTGCCAGCACCTATAAGAATGAAAAACTGTTTTTT. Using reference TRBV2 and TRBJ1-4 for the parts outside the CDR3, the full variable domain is EPEVTQTPSHQVTQMGQEVILRCVPISNHLYFYWYRQILGQKVEFLVSFYNNEISEKSEIFDDQFSVERPDGSNFTLKIRSTKLEDSAMYFCASTYKNEKLFFGSGTQLSVL.

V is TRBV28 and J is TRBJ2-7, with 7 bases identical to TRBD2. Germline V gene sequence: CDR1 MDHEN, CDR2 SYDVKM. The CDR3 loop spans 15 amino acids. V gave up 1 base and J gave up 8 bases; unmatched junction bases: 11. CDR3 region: CASSLLRERKGKQYF. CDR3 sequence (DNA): TGTGCCAGCAGTTTATTGCGGGAGCGGAAGGGTAAGCAGTACTTC.

This chain's CDR3 is CASSLASGAGDNEQFF. In nucleotides, the CDR3 is TGTGCCAGCAGCTTAGCGAGCGGGGCGGGCGACAATGAGCAGTTCTTC. This rearrangement joins TRBV7-2 to TRBJ2-1, with 7 bases aligning to TRBD2. This CDR3 has 16 amino acids. Germline-derived CDR1 and CDR2 are SGHTA and FQGNSA. Unmatched junction bases numbered 7, after V lost 0 bases and J lost 5 bases.

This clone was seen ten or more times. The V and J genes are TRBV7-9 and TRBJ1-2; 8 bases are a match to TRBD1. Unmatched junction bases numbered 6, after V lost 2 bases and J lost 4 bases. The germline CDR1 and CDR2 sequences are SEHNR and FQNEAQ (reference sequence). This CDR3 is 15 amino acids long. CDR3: CASSLSGGEAYGYTF. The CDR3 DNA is TGTGCCAGCAGCTTATCAGGGGGCGAGGCCTATGGCTACACCTTC.

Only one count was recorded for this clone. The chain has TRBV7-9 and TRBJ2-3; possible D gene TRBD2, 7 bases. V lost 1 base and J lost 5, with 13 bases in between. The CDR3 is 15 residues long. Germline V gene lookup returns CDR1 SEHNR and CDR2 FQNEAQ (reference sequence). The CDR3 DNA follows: TGTGCCAGCAGCTTAGATGGGGGGGCCCGAGATACGCAGTATTTT. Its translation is CASSLDGGARDTQYF.

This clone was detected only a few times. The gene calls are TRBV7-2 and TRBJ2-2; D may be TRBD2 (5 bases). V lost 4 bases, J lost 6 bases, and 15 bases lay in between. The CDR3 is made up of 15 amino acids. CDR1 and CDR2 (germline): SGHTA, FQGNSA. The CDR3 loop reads CASSSEGRSSGELFF. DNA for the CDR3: TGTGCCAGCAGCTCCGAGGGCCGTTCCTCCGGGGAGCTGTTTTTT.

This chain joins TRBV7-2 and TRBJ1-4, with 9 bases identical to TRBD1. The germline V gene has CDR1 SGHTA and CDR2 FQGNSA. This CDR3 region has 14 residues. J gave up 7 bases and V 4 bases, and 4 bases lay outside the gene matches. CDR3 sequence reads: CASSSGTGSEKLFF. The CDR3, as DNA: TGTGCCAGCAGCTCCGGGACAGGGAGTGAAAAACTGTTTTTT.

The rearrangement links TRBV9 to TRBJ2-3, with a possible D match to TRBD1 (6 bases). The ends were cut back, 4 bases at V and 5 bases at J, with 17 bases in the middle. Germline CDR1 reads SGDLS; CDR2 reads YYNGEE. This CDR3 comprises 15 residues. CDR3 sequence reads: CASSPQMGAGDTQYF. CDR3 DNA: TGTGCCAGCAGCCCTCAAATGGGGGCAGGAGATACGCAGTATTTT.

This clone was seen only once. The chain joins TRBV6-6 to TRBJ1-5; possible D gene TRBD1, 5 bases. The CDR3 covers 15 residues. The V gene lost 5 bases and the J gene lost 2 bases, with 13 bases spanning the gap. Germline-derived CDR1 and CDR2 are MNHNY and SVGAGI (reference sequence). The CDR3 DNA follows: TGTGCCAGCAGTCCACCGGACATCCGCAATCAGCCCCAGCATTTT. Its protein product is CASSPPDIRNQPQHF.

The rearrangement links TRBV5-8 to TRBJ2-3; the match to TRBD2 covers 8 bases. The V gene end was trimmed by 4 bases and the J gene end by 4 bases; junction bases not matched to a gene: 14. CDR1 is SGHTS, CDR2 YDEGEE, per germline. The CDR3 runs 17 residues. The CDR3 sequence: CASSPLIGSGRADTQYF. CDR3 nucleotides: TGTGCCAGCAGCCCCCTTATAGGGAGCGGGAGAGCAGATACGCAGTATTTT.

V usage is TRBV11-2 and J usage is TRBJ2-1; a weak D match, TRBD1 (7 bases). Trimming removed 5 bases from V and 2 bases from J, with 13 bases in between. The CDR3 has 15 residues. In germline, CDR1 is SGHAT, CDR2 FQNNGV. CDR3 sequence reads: CASSAGQRAYNEQFF. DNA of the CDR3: TGTGCCAGCAGCGCGGGACAGAGGGCCTACAATGAGCAGTTCTTC.

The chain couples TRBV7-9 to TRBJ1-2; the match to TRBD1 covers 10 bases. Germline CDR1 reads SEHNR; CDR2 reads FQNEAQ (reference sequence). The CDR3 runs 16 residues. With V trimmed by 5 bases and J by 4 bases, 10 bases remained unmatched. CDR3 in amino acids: CASSPSTGQGIYGYTF. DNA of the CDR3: TGTGCCAGCAGCCCATCAACGGGACAGGGGATCTATGGCTACACCTTC.

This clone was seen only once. This chain's CDR3 is CASRDTPSQETQYF. The CDR3 region has the DNA TGTGCCAGTCGGGACACCCCCTCCCAAGAGACCCAGTACTTC. The genes are TRBV28 and TRBJ2-5; TRBD1 might be the D (6 bases). The CDR3 has 14 amino acids. V lost 9 bases and J lost 1, with 15 bases in between. The germline V gene encodes CDR1 MDHEN and CDR2 SYDVKM.

The CDR3 spells CASSTDSSYEQYF. The CDR3 nucleotides read TGTGCCAGCAGCACGGACAGCTCCTACGAGCAGTACTTC. This chain joins TRBV5-4 and TRBJ2-7; D might be TRBD1 (6 bases). Germline V lookup: CDR1 SGHNT, CDR2 YYREEE (reference sequence). The CDR3 spans 13 residues. V lost 4 bases and J lost 0, with 8 bases in between.

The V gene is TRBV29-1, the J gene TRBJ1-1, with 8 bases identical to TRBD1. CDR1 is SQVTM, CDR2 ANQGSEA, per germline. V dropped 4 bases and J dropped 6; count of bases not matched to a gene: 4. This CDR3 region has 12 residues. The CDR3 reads CSVGRQGSEAFF. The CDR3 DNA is TGCAGCGTTGGACGACAGGGGTCTGAAGCTTTCTTT.

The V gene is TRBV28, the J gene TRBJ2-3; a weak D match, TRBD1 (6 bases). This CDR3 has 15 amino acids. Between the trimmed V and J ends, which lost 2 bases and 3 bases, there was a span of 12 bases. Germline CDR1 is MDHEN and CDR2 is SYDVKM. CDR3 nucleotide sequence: TGTGCCAGCAGTTTACAGGGGCCCAGGACAGATACGCAGTATTTT. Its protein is CASSLQGPRTDTQYF.

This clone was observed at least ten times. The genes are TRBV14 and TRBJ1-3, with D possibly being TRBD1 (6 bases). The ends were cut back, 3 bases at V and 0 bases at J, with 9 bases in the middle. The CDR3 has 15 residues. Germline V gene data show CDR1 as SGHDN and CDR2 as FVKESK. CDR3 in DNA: TGTGCCAGCAGCCAGACAGGATTCTCTGGAAACACCATATATTTT. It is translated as CASSQTGFSGNTIYF.

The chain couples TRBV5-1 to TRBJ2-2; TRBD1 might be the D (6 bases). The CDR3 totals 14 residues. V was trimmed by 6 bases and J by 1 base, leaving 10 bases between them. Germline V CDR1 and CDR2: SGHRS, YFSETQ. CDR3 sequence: CASTWTVNTGELFF. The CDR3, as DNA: TGCGCCAGCACCTGGACAGTGAACACCGGGGAGCTGTTTTTT.

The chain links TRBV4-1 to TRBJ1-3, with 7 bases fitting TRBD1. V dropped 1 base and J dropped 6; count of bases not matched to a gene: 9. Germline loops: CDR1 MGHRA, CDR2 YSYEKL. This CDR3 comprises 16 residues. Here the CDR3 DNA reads TGCGCCAGCAGCCAAGGGTCTGCAGGGGGTGCAAACACCATATATTTT. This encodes CASSQGSAGGANTIYF.

The CDR3 loop reads CASSLHPGQSTLGYTF. CDR3 nucleotide sequence: TGTGCCAGCAGCTTACATCCGGGACAGTCCACCCTTGGCTACACCTTC. This chain uses TRBV7-3 with TRBJ1-2; 7 bases align to TRBD1. Germline lookup yields CDR1 SGHTA and CDR2 FQGTGA. V shed 2 bases and J 7 bases; nucleotides not matched to a gene: 13. The CDR3 has 16 residues.

CDR3 bases: TGCGCCAGCAGCCAAGAAGTGGACAGGGTGGGGAAAGCTTTCTTT. This encodes CASSQEVDRVGKAFF. V is TRBV4-3 and J is TRBJ1-1; 8 bases are a match to TRBD1. V dropped 0 bases and J dropped 9; count of bases not matched to a gene: 9. Looked up from germline, CDR1 is LGHNA and CDR2 is YSLEER. The CDR3 contains 15 residues.

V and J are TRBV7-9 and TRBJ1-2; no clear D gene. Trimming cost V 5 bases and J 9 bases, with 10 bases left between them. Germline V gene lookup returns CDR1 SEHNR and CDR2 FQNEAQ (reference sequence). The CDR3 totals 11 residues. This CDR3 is CASSPEDSYTF. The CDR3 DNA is TGTGCCAGCAGCCCCGAAGACAGCTACACCTTC.

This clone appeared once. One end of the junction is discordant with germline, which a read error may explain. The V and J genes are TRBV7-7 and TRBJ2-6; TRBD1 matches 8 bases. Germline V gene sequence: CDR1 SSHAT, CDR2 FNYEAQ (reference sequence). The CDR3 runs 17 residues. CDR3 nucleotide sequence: TGTGCTAGCAGCCCGAGGCAGGGGGCCTCTGGGGCCAACGTCCTGACTTTC. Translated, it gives CASSPRQGASGANVLTF.

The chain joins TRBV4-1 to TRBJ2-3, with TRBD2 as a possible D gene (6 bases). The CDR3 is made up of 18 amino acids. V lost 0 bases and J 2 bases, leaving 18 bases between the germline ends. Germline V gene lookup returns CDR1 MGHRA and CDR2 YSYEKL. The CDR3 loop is CASSQDVGRGFFTDTQYF. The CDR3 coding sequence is TGCGCCAGCAGCCAAGATGTCGGGCGGGGTTTCTTCACAGATACGCAGTATTTT.

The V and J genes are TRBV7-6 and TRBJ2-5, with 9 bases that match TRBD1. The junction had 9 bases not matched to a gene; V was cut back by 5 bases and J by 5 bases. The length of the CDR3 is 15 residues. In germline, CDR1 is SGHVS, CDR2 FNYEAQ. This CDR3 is CASSSPGQGLETQYF. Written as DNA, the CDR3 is TGTGCCAGCAGCAGTCCGGGACAGGGACTTGAGACCCAGTACTTC. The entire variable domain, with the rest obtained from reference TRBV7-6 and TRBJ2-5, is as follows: GAGVSQSPRYKVTKRGQDVALRCDPISGHVSLYWYRQALGQGPEFLTYFNYEAQQDKSGLPNDRFSAERPEGSISTLTIQRTEQRDSAMYRCASSSPGQGLETQYFGPGTRLLVL.

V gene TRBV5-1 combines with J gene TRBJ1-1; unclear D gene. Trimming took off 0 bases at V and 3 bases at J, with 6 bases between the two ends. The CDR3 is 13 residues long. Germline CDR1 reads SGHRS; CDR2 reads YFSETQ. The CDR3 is CASSLDIYTEAFF. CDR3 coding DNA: TGCGCCAGCAGCTTGGATATCTACACTGAAGCTTTCTTT.